This entry concerns a single T cell receptor beta chain. Its antigen is currently unknown. This entry belongs to a study of cytomegalovirus exposure and HLA in healthy donors. Whole-study context: Earlier findings included some 120 million unique TCR beta sequences obtained from 150 million to 200 million T cells. Study outcomes and limitations: Researchers counted roughly 150 TCR beta chains as cytomegalovirus-associated.

The PCR made use of 60 Vbeta and 13 Jbeta primers. Only in-frame clones appear in the TCRdb table, and some are missing; sequencing was by immunoSEQ multiplex PCR. The profile shows some 110,000 clones, about four fifths of them singletons. This TCR came from a man aged 40-49 years in good health and CMV-seronegative. Sequenced input: PBMCs.

CDR3 sequence: CASSLRGASGSHHYEQYF. In DNA form, the CDR3 reads TGTGCCAGCAGCTTAAGAGGGGCTAGCGGGAGTCATCACTACGAGCAGTACTTC. This rearrangement joins TRBV7-2 to TRBJ2-7; 10 nucleotides agree with TRBD2. Germline V gene lookup returns CDR1 SGHTA and CDR2 FQGNSA. The CDR3 is made up of 18 amino acids. Unmatched junction bases numbered 13, after V lost 2 bases and J lost 3 bases.